This T cell receptor (beta chain) was recovered during a study of cytomegalovirus exposure and HLA in healthy donors. As for the study in general: Later, an analysis reported that the 120 or so validation repertoires had used the same platform as the approximately 630 first-cohort repertoires.

Produced via immunoSEQ multiplex PCR; TCRdb's table is partial and in-frame only. The sample contains tens of thousands of clones, around 89% of which appear only once. V lost 7 bases and J 4 bases, leaving 16 bases between the germline ends. The CDR3 runs 14 residues. In germline, CDR1 is SGHRS, CDR2 YFSETQ. Material: PBMCs. The rearrangement uses TRBV5-1 and TRBJ2-3, with D unresolved. This TCR was recovered from a woman in her late teens or twenties in good health and CMV-seronegative. Here the CDR3 reads CASLSVSGADTQYF. The CDR3 nucleotides are TGCGCCAGCCTCAGCGTATCCGGAGCAGATACGCAGTATTTT.